This T cell receptor (beta chain) was observed in a study of identical twins (dated by TCRdb to 2016 to 2017). In the study overall: To test whether fetal clonotypes persist, this study deep-sequenced TCR alpha and beta repertoires from monozygotic twins, from unrelated adults of various ages, and from cord blood. To rule out contamination, the twin experiments were replicated at different times with different library preparation protocols. Findings and caveats that apply to the study as a whole: Abundant cord blood beta clonotypes carried fewer insertions; young adult naive repertoires showed a weaker similar trend, while memory repertoires showed none. Zero-insertion analyses could be partly confounded by invariant T cells such as MAIT and iNKT, although diverse VJ usage argued against such confounding for most clonotypes. Compared with coincidental sharing between unrelated individuals, out-of-frame TCR alpha sequences shared between twins showed an excess of sequences with low generation probability. A weaker excess of twin sharing was found in beta out-of-frame sequences because the signal-to-noise ratio was lowered by fewer shared sequences. Recombination models systematically underestimated out-of-frame TCR alpha sharing in monozygotic twins but agreed with sharing between unrelated individuals. Because the same donors could not be followed over many years, the conclusions depended on cross-sectional statistical analysis.

Via the germline V gene, CDR1 is SGHAT and CDR2 FQNNGV. Its CDR3 holds 17 amino acids, cysteine through phenylalanine. Just CDR3 DNA is preserved here, 51 bases in frame from base 1. V lost 3 bases and J lost 2 bases, and the count of bases not matched to a germline gene is 10. Library creation used 5' RACE. Reads for this sample came from an Illumina HiSeq 2000. Template switching introduced a universal primer binding site; the final cDNA contained a unique molecular identifier, enabling accurate counting of TCR cDNA molecules. Specific primers in the conserved constant-segment region were used to synthesize first-strand cDNA for the TCR alpha and beta chains. To control for contamination, each cDNA library was double barcoded with a SMART-Mk sample barcode plus Illumina barcodes. TruSeq adapter sequences and Illumina sample barcodes were added in two successive PCR steps. The TCR alpha and beta cDNA libraries were sequenced on the Illumina HiSeq platform using custom primers. The authors' pipeline ran thus. MiGEC was used to process raw reads and extract unique molecular identifiers, and MiXCR was used to find CDR3 positions. Recombination models were inferred per individual with the repgenHMM and IGoR tools using an EM algorithm. The analysis of shared clonotypes was done with the tcR package in R, with sharing normalized by the product of cloneset sizes. To study raw recombination without the effects of thymic and clonal selection, out-of-frame nonproductive sequences were analyzed. The raw public data were reprocessed by TCRdb itself: fastp quality trimming at Q25, MiXCR clonotype calling, in-frame beta chains only. CDR3 protein sequences are deduplicated, and each keeps its most common genes and DNA. Here the V and J calls rest on TCRdb's processing, not on the authors' analysis. The sample includes roughly 690,000 distinct CDR3 sequences, with about 20% observed a single time. The ten largest make up roughly 4.3% of the sample.

This clonotype was found many times. The specificity of this receptor is unknown. Per-nucleotide qualities are absent, and no much larger clonotype sits a single base away. Every donor was a healthy Caucasian. The twin cohort comprised three pairs of female monozygotic twins, all aged roughly 18 to 29 years. Peripheral blood mononuclear cells were the source from which RNA for the TCR libraries was isolated. Another study also made use of these data, one on T cells expressing NK-cell markers. The second source states: Three sorted T-cell subsets (CD3+CD56+NKG2C+, CD3+CD56+NKG2C- and CD3+CD56-NKG2C+) from roughly 8 donors had their TCR beta-chain repertoires profiled. Seven of the eight sequenced donors were HCMV-seropositive and one was HCMV-seronegative. To restrict sorting to alphabetaTCR-expressing T cells, an anti-gammadeltaTCR antibody was added in several experiments. In a handful of donors, the dominant CD3+CD56+NKG2C+ clonotypes were among the top 10 CD8+ clonotypes and accounted for about 1.0-7.5% of CD8+ T cells. Those dominant clonotypes were again the most abundant among CD3+CD56-NKG2C+ cells in a few donors, at about 25-65%. Whether the expanded NKG2C-expressing T cell clones were specific for HCMV antigens was left unclear. The eight sequenced donors were randomly selected healthy volunteers, three men and five women. HCMV-specific IgG was detected in serum with a commercial ELISA kit to determine HCMV serostatus. Bulk peripheral blood T-cell repertoires were additionally sequenced from unsorted PBMC for roughly six donors. MIGEC handled demultiplexing of the reads and grouping by UMI, while MiTCR was used to assemble and quantify clonotypes. To remove erroneous sequences, TCR cDNA sequences were retained only when supported by two or more reads. The tcR package was used for downstream repertoire analysis, with clonotypes matched between fractions based on CDR3 nucleotide sequence plus V segment. Antigen specificity was annotated against VDJdb with VDJmatch, allowing one amino acid substitution in CDR3.

The sequence links TRBV11-2 to TRBJ2-4, and TRBD2 matches 7 of the central bases. This receptor was obtained from a woman aged 18-29 years in good health. The specimen was PBMCs. CDR3 region: CASSLDSGSGSKNIQYF. The nucleotide sequence reads as follows: TGTGCCAGCAGCTTGGATAGTGGTAGCGGGTCCAAAAACATTCAGTACTTC.